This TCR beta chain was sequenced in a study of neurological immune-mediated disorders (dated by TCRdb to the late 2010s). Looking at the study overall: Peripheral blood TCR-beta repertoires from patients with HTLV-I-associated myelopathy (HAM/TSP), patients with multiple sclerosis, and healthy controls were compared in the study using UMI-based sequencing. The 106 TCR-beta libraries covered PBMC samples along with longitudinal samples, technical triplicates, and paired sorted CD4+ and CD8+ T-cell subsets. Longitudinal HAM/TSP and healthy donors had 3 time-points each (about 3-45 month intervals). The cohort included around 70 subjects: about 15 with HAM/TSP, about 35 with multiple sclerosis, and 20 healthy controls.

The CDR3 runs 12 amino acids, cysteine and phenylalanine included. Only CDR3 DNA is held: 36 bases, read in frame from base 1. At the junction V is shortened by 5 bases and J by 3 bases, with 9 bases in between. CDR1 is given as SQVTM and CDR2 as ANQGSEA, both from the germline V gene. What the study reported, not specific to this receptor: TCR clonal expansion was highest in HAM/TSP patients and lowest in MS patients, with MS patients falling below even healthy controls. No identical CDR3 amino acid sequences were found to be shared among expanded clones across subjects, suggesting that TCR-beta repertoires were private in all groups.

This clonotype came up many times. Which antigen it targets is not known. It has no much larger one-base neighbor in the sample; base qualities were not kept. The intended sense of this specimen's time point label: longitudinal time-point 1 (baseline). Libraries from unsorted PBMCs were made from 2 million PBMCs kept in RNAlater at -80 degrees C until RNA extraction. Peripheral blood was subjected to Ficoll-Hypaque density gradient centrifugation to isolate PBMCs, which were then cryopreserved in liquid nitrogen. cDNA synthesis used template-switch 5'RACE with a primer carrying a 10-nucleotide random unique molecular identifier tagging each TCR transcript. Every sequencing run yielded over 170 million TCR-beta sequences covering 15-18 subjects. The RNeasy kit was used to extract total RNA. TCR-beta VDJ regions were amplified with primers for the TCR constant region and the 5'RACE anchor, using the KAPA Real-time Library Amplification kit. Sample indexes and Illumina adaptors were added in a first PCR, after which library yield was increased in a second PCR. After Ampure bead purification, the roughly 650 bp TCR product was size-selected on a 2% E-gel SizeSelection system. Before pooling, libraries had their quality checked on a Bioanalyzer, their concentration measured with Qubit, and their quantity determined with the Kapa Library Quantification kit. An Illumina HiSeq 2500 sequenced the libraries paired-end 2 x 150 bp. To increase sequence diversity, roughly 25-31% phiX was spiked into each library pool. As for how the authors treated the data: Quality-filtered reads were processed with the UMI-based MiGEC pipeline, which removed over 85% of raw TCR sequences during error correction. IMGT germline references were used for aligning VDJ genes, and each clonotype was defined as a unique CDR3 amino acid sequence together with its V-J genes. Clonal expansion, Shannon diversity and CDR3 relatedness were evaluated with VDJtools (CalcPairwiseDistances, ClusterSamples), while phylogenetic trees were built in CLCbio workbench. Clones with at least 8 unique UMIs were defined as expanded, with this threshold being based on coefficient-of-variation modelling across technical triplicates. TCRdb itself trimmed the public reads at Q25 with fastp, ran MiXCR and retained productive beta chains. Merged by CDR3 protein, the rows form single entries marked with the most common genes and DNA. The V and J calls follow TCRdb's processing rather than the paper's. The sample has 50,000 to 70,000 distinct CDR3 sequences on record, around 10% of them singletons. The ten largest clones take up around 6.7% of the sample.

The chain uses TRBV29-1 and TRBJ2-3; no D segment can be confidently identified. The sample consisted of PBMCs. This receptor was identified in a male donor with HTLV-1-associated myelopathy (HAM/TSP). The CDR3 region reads CSVPRNTDTQYF. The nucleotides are TGCAGCGTTCCCCGCAATACAGATACGCAGTATTTT.